This TCR beta chain appears in the sequencing data of a study of cytomegalovirus exposure and HLA in healthy donors. Regarding the study as a whole: It was confirmed in vitro that a few of the CMV-associated chains were specific for CMV antigens. Per published reports, the classifier diagnosed cytomegalovirus status with high specificity and sensitivity. Most TCR sequences were seen very rarely across donors, but some public TCRs occurred in many.

A remark on this clone: Its antigen is unidentified.

V was clipped by 3 bases and J by 0 bases; unmatched bases: 7. Germline loops: CDR1 SGHTA, CDR2 FQGNSA. CDR3 size: 17 residues. Assay: immunoSEQ multiplex PCR; the TCRdb copy retains only in-frame clones and omits some. The table has approximately 300,000 clones, about nine tenths seen once; the top ten hold over 0.8%. The TCR comes from a woman aged 18-29 years in good health and CMV-seronegative. V is TRBV7-2 and J is TRBJ1-1, with 10 bases fitting TRBD1. The sample was PBMCs. CDR3 amino acids: CASSLATGGYMNTEAFF. The DNA for the CDR3 is TGTGCCAGCAGCTTGGCGACAGGGGGCTACATGAACACTGAAGCTTTCTTT.